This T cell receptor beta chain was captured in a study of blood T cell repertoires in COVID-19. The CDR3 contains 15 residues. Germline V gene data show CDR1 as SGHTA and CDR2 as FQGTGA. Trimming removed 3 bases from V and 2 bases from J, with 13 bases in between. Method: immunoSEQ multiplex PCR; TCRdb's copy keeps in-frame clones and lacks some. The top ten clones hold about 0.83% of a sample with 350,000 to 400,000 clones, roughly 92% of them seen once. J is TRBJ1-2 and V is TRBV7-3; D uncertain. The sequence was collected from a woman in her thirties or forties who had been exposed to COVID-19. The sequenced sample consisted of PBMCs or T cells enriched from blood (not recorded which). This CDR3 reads CASSLSPAVNYGYTF. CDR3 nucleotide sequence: TGTGCCAGCAGCTTGTCCCCCGCAGTGAACTATGGCTACACCTTC.